The TCR beta chain under discussion was sequenced for a study of a mutant IDH1 vaccine in newly diagnosed glioma. Background on the study: Treated patients comprised around 62% males and around 38% females, mean age 40.4 years. Earlier care involved radiotherapy, temozolomide, or both, and the majority received both.

Points from the study as a whole: In around 93% of patients, immune responses induced by the vaccine occurred.

The CDR3 spans 15 residues. Germline V lookup: CDR1 SGHDT, CDR2 YYEEEE. Trimming pared 4 bases from V and 7 bases from J, leaving 21 bases between. Time point noted: baseline, week 1 (first vaccination visit). Treatment specified: pre-vaccination baseline after standard-of-care therapy. Each tumor in the donors was a new WHO grade 3 or 4 astrocytoma, IDH1-mutant and ATRX-lost. Using immunoSEQ multiplex PCR, the repertoire was profiled, and TCRdb retains in-frame clones only, with some absent. The sample records nearly 50,000 clones, just over 85% being singletons. In regard to this clone: The antigen is unknown.

The chain combines TRBV5-6 with TRBJ2-7, with D perhaps TRBD2 (6 bases). The specimen was PBMCs, collected from a glioma patient treated with radiotherapy, temozolomide or both. The sequence derives from a man between 35 and 55 years old with glioma. CDR3 sequence reads: CASSPDGGYGGEQYF. The CDR3 DNA sequence: TGTGCCAGCAGCCCCGACGGTGGATATGGGGGGGAGCAGTACTTC.